This is a list of T cell receptor beta chains from one sample in a study of monozygotic twins with cystic fibrosis. Libraries were prepared by immunoSEQ multiplex PCR; TCRdb keeps only in-frame clonotypes and omits some of them. The table records 20,000 to 30,000 clones, 95% to 98% of them present only once. Sequenced sample: blood. Every receptor here comes from a girl under 10 years old with cystic fibrosis. CDR3s include the opening cysteine and the closing phenylalanine or tryptophan. A D gene is named only where the DNA matches it firmly. Clone size, where shown, is once, few, many, or a class for clones that have expanded.

-,TRBV27,-,TRBJ1-1,CASSPDFMNTEAFF,TGTGCCAGCAGTCCAGATTTCATGAACACTGAAGCTTTCTTT
-,TRBV12-5,-,TRBJ2-3,CASGLGGTGRGTDTQYF,TGTGCTAGTGGTTTGGGCGGGACCGGACGGGGCACAGATACGCAGTATTTT
-,TRBV9,TRBD1,TRBJ2-1,CASSPGGAGYNEQFF,TGTGCCAGCAGCCCAGGGGGAGCAGGCTACAATGAGCAGTTCTTC
-,TRBV30,-,TRBJ1-1,CAWSQTLPNTEAFF,TGTGCCTGGAGTCAAACATTGCCGAACACTGAAGCTTTCTTT
-,TRBV7-2,-,TRBJ2-1,CASSLNKVDRRFF,TGTGCCAGCAGCCTAAATAAGGTGGACCGGCGGTTCTTC
-,TRBV6-1,TRBD2,TRBJ2-7,CASSLSGGTYEQYF,TGTGCCAGCAGTCTTAGCGGGGGAACCTACGAGCAGTACTTC
-,TRBV6-1,-,TRBJ2-7,CASTDLGLTSYEQYF,TGTGCCAGCACGGACCTGGGACTGACCTCCTACGAGCAGTACTTC
-,TRBV9,-,TRBJ2-3,CASSSQGRGGDTQYF,TGTGCCAGCAGCTCCCAGGGAAGGGGCGGAGATACGCAGTATTTT
-,TRBV11-3,TRBD1,TRBJ2-7,CASSWGQLNDYEQYF,TGTGCCAGCAGCTGGGGACAGCTTAATGACTACGAGCAGTACTTC
-,TRBV2,TRBD2,TRBJ2-2,CASTPIGRSFGELFF,TGTGCCAGCACCCCCATCGGGAGGAGTTTCGGGGAGCTGTTTTTT
-,TRBV28,-,TRBJ2-1,CASSLGSNDEQFF,TGTGCCAGCAGTTTAGGAAGCAACGATGAGCAGTTCTTC
few,TRBV27,-,TRBJ1-1,CASSSLLGNTEAFF,TGTGCCAGCAGTTCCCTCCTCGGTAACACTGAAGCTTTCTTT
-,TRBV14,-,TRBJ2-2,CASSQSSGELFF,TGTGCCAGCAGCCAATCGTCGGGGGAGCTGTTTTTT
-,TRBV9,-,TRBJ2-3,CASGGGTDTQYF,TGTGCCAGCGGTGGGGGAACAGATACGCAGTATTTT
-,TRBV6-4,-,TRBJ2-3,CASRGLDTDTQYF,TGTGCCAGCAGGGGACTGGACACAGATACGCAGTATTTT
once,TRBV27,-,TRBJ1-5,CASSLVHLSNQPQHF,TGTGCCAGCAGTTTGGTACACCTTAGCAATCAGCCCCAGCATTTT
-,TRBV7-2,TRBD2,TRBJ2-1,CASTPAWTSGYNEQFF,TGTGCCAGCACCCCGGCTTGGACTAGCGGCTACAATGAGCAGTTCTTC
-,TRBV5-1,TRBD1,TRBJ2-5,CASSLDRGPETQYF,TGCGCCAGCAGCTTGGACAGGGGCCCGGAGACCCAGTACTTC
-,TRBV7-8,-,TRBJ2-3,CASSFSRGEDTQYF,TGTGCCAGCAGCTTTTCCAGGGGGGAGGATACGCAGTATTTT
-,TRBV6-1,-,TRBJ2-3,CASSDRVAATDTQYF,TGTGCCAGCAGTGACAGGGTGGCTGCCACAGATACGCAGTATTTT
-,TRBV11-3,-,TRBJ2-4,CASSPTAQGGNIQYF,TGTGCCAGCAGCCCAACCGCCCAGGGGGGAAACATTCAGTACTTC
-,TRBV28,-,TRBJ2-6,CASSQPAGANVLTF,TGTGCCAGCAGCCAACCGGCTGGGGCCAACGTCCTGACTTTC
-,TRBV30,TRBD2,TRBJ2-1,CAWSILAGPYNEQFF,TGTGCCTGGTCTATCCTAGCGGGACCCTACAATGAGCAGTTCTTC
-,TRBV9,TRBD2,TRBJ2-1,CASSVEGREAWFDEQFF,TGTGCCAGCAGCGTAGAGGGGCGGGAGGCATGGTTCGATGAGCAGTTCTTC
-,TRBV29-1,TRBD2,TRBJ2-2,CSVTGGPGELFF,TGCAGCGTTACGGGAGGGCCAGGGGAGCTGTTTTTT
-,TRBV2,-,TRBJ2-7,CASGPGRKYEQYF,TGTGCCAGCGGACCCGGACGGAAATACGAGCAGTACTTC
-,TRBV19,TRBD1,TRBJ1-2,CASSPTGTGTYYGYTF,TGTGCCAGTAGTCCCACCGGGACAGGAACATACTATGGCTACACCTTC
-,TRBV5-1,TRBD2,TRBJ2-7,CASSPGTSARLTTYEQYF,TGCGCCAGCAGCCCCGGGACTAGCGCAAGGTTGACTACCTACGAGCAGTACTTC
-,TRBV25-1,-,TRBJ1-3,CASSEAGRAGNTIYF,TGTGCCAGCAGTGAAGCGGGCAGGGCTGGAAACACCATATATTTT
-,TRBV2,-,TRBJ2-3,CASSDLAFSTDTQYF,TGTGCCAGCAGTGACCTTGCGTTCAGCACAGATACGCAGTATTTT
-,TRBV28,TRBD1,TRBJ1-2,CASTRQGVSGYTF,TGTGCCAGCACCCGACAGGGGGTGTCTGGCTACACCTTC
-,TRBV4-3,TRBD2,TRBJ2-3,CASSQAGGPTDTQYF,TGCGCCAGCAGCCAAGCGGGAGGGCCCACAGATACGCAGTATTTT
-,TRBV29-1,-,TRBJ2-3,CSVEPDNTQYF,TGCAGCGTTGAACCGGACAATACGCAGTATTTT
-,TRBV7-2,TRBD2,TRBJ2-7,CASSLNKRRSSGIYEQYF,TGTGCCAGCAGCTTAAATAAGCGTCGGTCTAGCGGGATCTACGAGCAGTACTTC
-,TRBV5-1,-,TRBJ1-5,CASAEGSNQPQHF,TGCGCCAGCGCCGAGGGGAGCAATCAGCCCCAGCATTTT
once,TRBV29-1,-,TRBJ1-2,CSVDAGVSGMYGYTF,TGCAGCGTAGACGCAGGGGTTTCGGGGATGTATGGCTACACCTTC
-,TRBV7-2,-,TRBJ2-2,CASSSTLRELFF,TGTGCCAGCAGCTCCACATTGAGGGAGCTGTTTTTT
-,TRBV2,-,TRBJ1-2,CASGGRPNYGYTF,TGTGCCAGCGGCGGCAGACCTAACTATGGCTACACCTTC